The 18 T cell receptor beta chains in this list originate from one sample, sequenced in a study of long-term antiretroviral therapy in people with HIV. At the survey level, the v3.0 immunoSEQ assay was run. The data were produced by immunoSEQ multiplex PCR, yet TCRdb's version contains in-frame clones alone and is incomplete. This table has 16,000 or so clones, 80% to 90% appearing once. Sequencing was performed on unsorted PBMCs, taken 0.5 years after starting antiretroviral therapy. These receptors all stem from a woman in her 40s with HIV.

The chain links TRBV5-1 to TRBJ2-2; the D gene is possibly TRBD1 (7 bases). The CDR3 is 15 residues long. Germline V gene data show CDR1 as SGHRS and CDR2 as YFSETQ. Trimming stripped 0 bases from V and 6 bases from J, with 12 bases between. The CDR3 coding sequence is TGCGCCAGCAGCTTGGGGCAGGGGGGCTCCGGGGAGCTGTTTTTT. Protein sequence: CASSLGQGGSGELFF.

This chain joins TRBV27 and TRBJ2-7; 7 bases agree with TRBD2. The CDR3 loop spans 16 amino acids. The germline CDR1 and CDR2 sequences are MNHEY and SMNVEV (reference sequence). V lost 2 bases and J lost 2; bases outside the gene matches: 9. CDR3 region: CASSLRASGLAYEQYF. The CDR3 DNA sequence: TGTGCCAGCAGTTTAAGGGCTAGCGGTCTGGCCTACGAGCAGTACTTC.

The chain is built from TRBV2 and TRBJ1-1; possibly TRBD1 for D (5 bases). The germline V gene has CDR1 SNHLY and CDR2 FYNNEI. The CDR3 runs 12 residues. V lost 6 bases and J 3 bases, leaving 8 bases between the germline ends. CDR3 protein: CASRQVHTEAFF. CDR3 sequence (DNA): TGTGCCAGCAGACAGGTTCACACTGAAGCTTTCTTT.

The genes are TRBV7-8 and TRBJ2-2, with TRBD2 matching over 7 bases. From germline, CDR1 is SGHVS and CDR2 FQNEAQ. CDR3 length equals 16 residues. Trimming took 5 bases from V and 4 from J; bases not matched to a gene: 10. CDR3 DNA: TGTGCCAGCAGCGTCCAACCGGCTAGCGGCACCGGGGAGCTGTTTTTT. It is translated as CASSVQPASGTGELFF.

The CDR3 region is CASSLDYNEQFF. The CDR3 coding sequence is TGTGCCAGCAGCTTAGACTACAATGAGCAGTTCTTC. The V and J genes are TRBV7-2 and TRBJ2-1, with D unclear. The CDR3 totals 12 residues. Germline loops: CDR1 SGHTA, CDR2 FQGNSA. The V end was cut by 1 base, the J end by 3 bases, with 1 base between.

This chain links TRBV25-1 with TRBJ1-3, with D unresolved. The CDR3 contains 13 residues. The germline V and J ends were trimmed by 8 bases and 4 bases, with 12 bases remaining between them. Germline CDR1 and CDR2: MGHDK and SYGVNS. The CDR3 coding sequence is TGTGCCAGCGCGGACCTGGGGGGAAACACCATATATTTT. This gives the protein CASADLGGNTIYF.

The rearrangement links TRBV29-1 to TRBJ1-3, with D perhaps matching TRBD1 (5 bases). Germline V CDR1 and CDR2: SQVTM, ANQGSEA. CDR3 length: 15 residues. Trimming shortened V by 2 bases and J by 2 bases, and 13 bases separated the two germline ends. CDR3: CSVELGLLTGNTIYF. In nucleotides, the CDR3 is TGCAGCGTTGAATTGGGGCTCCTCACTGGAAACACCATATATTTT. The whole variable domain, remainder taken from reference TRBV29-1 and TRBJ1-3, is SAVISQKPSRDICQRGTSLTIQCQVDSQVTMMFWYRQQPGQSLTLIATANQGSEATYESGFVIDKFPISRPNLTFSTLTVSNMSPEDSSIYLCSVELGLLTGNTIYFGEGSWLTVV.

This chain connects TRBV14 to TRBJ1-2, with D perhaps matching TRBD1 (5 bases). In germline, CDR1 is SGHDN, CDR2 FVKESK. The V and J ends lost 3 bases and 4 bases respectively, with 15 bases between them. This CDR3 contains 15 residues. This CDR3 reads CASSHQGMGGYGYTF. In DNA, the CDR3 is TGTGCCAGCAGCCACCAGGGTATGGGCGGCTATGGCTACACCTTC.

The V gene is TRBV7-9, the J gene TRBJ1-4; D uncertain. The germline CDR1 and CDR2 sequences are SEHNR and FQNEAQ (reference sequence). There are 15 residues in the CDR3. Trimming pared 4 bases from V and 5 bases from J, leaving 14 bases between. DNA of the CDR3: TGTGCCAGCAGCTCATCGGTGAAGCGGAATGAAAAACTGTTTTTT. Its translation is CASSSSVKRNEKLFF.

The gene calls are TRBV5-1 and TRBJ2-5, with 12 nucleotides matching TRBD2. CDR1 is SGHRS, CDR2 YFSETQ, per germline. Losses at the gene ends were 5 bases for V and 1 base for J; bases not matched to a gene: 3. This CDR3 is 15 amino acids long. CDR3 in amino acids: CASRLAGGAQETQYF. The CDR3, as DNA: TGCGCCAGCAGACTAGCGGGAGGAGCCCAAGAGACCCAGTACTTC.

J is TRBJ2-1 and V is TRBV18, with 9 nucleotides matching TRBD2. V lost 5 bases and J lost 9; bases outside the gene matches: 11. Germline V CDR1 and CDR2: KGHSH, LQKENI. This CDR3 is built from 15 residues. The CDR3 DNA sequence: TGTGCCAGCTCAACGGGGGGACTAGCCGTAAGTGAGCAGTTCTTC. This codes for CASSTGGLAVSEQFF. The whole variable domain, remainder taken from reference TRBV18 and TRBJ2-1, is NAGVMQNPRHLVRRRGQEARLRCSPMKGHSHVYWYRQLPEEGLKFMVYLQKENIIDESGMPKERFSAEFPKEGPSILRIQQVVRGDSAAYFCASSTGGLAVSEQFFGPGTRLTVL.

The V and J genes are TRBV11-2 and TRBJ2-1; 7 nucleotides line up with TRBD2. CDR3 length: 16 residues. Per the germline V gene, CDR1 is SGHAT and CDR2 is FQNNGV. V lost 2 bases to trimming and J lost 5 bases; unmatched junction nucleotides: 9. CDR3 protein: CASSLFGGSSHNEQFF. For the CDR3, the DNA is TGTGCCAGCAGCTTATTTGGCGGGAGCAGCCACAATGAGCAGTTCTTC.

The J gene is TRBJ2-1, the V gene TRBV29-1, with TRBD2 as a possible D gene (5 bases). The CDR3 runs to 15 residues. Trimming removed 0 bases at V and 6 bases at J, with 15 bases between. Germline values: CDR1 SQVTM, CDR2 ANQGSEA. CDR3 protein: CSVEDLEGSLNEQFF. CDR3 coding DNA: TGCAGCGTTGAAGATCTCGAGGGATCCCTCAATGAGCAGTTCTTC.

The chain has TRBV4-1 and TRBJ1-2; a possible D gene is TRBD1 (5 bases). Per germline, CDR1 MGHRA and CDR2 YSYEKL. The V end lost 0 bases, the J end lost 6 bases, and 14 bases lay between the germline ends. The CDR3 is 15 amino acids. The CDR3 protein is CASSQEERGVDGYTF. The CDR3 DNA sequence: TGCGCCAGCAGCCAAGAGGAGAGGGGAGTGGATGGCTACACCTTC.

The chain has TRBV19 and TRBJ1-3, with a weak D call TRBD1 (6 bases). Between the trimmed V and J ends, which lost 5 bases and 0 bases, there was a span of 8 bases. CDR1 is LNHDA, CDR2 SQIVND, per germline (reference sequence). The CDR3 is 14 amino acids. The CDR3 bases are TGTGCCAGTAGTGGGGGGGCCTCTGGAAACACCATATATTTT. Translating it yields CASSGGASGNTIYF.

V is TRBV6-5 and J is TRBJ1-1; possible D gene TRBD1, 5 bases. Germline CDR1 and CDR2: MNHEY and SVGAGI. CDR3 length: 14 amino acids. V lost 6 bases, J lost 5 bases, and 16 bases lay in between. CDR3 loop: CASRPGGVETEAFF. The CDR3 coding sequence is TGTGCCAGCAGACCCGGGGGGGTTGAGACTGAAGCTTTCTTT.

This clone was seen a single time. V is TRBV6-5 and J is TRBJ2-2, with D tentatively TRBD2 (7 bases). The CDR3 loop spans 15 amino acids. V was pared by 3 bases and J by 5 bases, with 13 bases between. Per germline, CDR1 MNHEY and CDR2 SVGAGI. CDR3 sequence reads: CASSYQSGTTGELFF. The CDR3 nucleotides read TGTGCCAGCAGTTATCAGAGCGGGACAACCGGGGAGCTGTTTTTT.

V is TRBV7-3 and J is TRBJ2-3; D may be TRBD1 (6 bases). The CDR3 is made up of 12 amino acids. The ends were cut back, 5 bases at V and 4 bases at J, with 7 bases in the middle. In germline, CDR1 is SGHTA, CDR2 FQGTGA. CDR3 in amino acids: CASSQGPDTQYF. The CDR3 bases are TGTGCCAGCAGCCAGGGGCCAGATACGCAGTATTTT.